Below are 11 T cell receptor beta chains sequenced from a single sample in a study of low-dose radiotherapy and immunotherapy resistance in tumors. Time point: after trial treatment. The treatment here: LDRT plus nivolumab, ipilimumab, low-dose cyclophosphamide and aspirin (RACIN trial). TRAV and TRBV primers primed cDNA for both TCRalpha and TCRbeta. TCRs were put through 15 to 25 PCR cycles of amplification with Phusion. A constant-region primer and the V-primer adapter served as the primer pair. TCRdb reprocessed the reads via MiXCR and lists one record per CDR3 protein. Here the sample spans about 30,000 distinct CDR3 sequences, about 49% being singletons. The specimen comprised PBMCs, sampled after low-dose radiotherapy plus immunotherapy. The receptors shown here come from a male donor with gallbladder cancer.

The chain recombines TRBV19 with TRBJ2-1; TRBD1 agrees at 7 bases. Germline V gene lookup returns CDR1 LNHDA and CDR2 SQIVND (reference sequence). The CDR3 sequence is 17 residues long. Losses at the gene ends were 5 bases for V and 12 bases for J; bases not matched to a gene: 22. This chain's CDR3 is CASSGTRDSLPWDTQFF. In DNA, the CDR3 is TGTGCCAGTAGTGGAACCCGGGACAGTCTCCCGTGGGATACGCAGTTCTTC.

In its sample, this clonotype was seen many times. CDR3 protein: CSARDQRGRMGYTF. CDR3 in DNA: TGCAGTGCTAGAGATCAGCGGGGGCGAATGGGCTACACCTTC. This sequence joins TRBV20-1 and TRBJ1-2; weak D call: TRBD1 (6 bases). The CDR3 spans 14 residues. Germline V gives CDR1 DFQATT, CDR2 SNEGSKA (reference sequence). Deletions cut 0 bases from V and 8 bases from J, with 16 bases between.

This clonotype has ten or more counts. CDR3 nucleotide sequence: TGTGCCAGCAGTTTTTTGGGGGGGGGCAATGAGCAGTTCTTC. Its translation: CASSFLGGGNEQFF. The chain combines TRBV27 with TRBJ2-1, with 7 bases aligning to TRBD2. CDR1 and CDR2 from the germline V gene are MNHEY and SMNVEV (reference sequence). Trimming took 3 bases from V and 6 from J; bases not matched to a gene: 5. The CDR3 is made up of 14 amino acids.

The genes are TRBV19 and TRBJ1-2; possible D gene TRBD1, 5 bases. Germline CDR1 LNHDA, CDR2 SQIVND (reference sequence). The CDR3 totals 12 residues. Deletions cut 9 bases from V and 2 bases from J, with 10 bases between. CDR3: CASHTGNYGYTF. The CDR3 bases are TGTGCCAGCCACACAGGCAACTATGGCTACACCTTC.

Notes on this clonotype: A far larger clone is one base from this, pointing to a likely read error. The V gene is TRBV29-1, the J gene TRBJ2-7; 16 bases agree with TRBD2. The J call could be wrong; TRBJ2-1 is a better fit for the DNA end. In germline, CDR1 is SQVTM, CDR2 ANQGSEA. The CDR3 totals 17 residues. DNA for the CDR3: TGCAGCGTTGATGGGACTAGCGGGGGGGCATCCCACAATGAGCAGTTCTTC. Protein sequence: CSVDGTSGGASHNEQFF.

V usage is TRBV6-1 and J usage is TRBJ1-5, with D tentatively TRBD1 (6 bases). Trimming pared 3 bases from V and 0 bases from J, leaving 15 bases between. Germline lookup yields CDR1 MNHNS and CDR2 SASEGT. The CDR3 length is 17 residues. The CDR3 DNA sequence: TGTGCCAGCAGTGATGACAGGTGGGGATATAGCAATCAGCCCCAGCATTTT. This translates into CASSDDRWGYSNQPQHF.

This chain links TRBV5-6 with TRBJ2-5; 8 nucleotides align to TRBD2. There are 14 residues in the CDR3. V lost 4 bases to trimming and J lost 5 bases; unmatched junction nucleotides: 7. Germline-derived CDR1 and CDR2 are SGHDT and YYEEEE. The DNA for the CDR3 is TGTGCCAGCAGCACCCGGGGGGGCCAGGAGACCCAGTACTTC. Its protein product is CASSTRGGQETQYF.

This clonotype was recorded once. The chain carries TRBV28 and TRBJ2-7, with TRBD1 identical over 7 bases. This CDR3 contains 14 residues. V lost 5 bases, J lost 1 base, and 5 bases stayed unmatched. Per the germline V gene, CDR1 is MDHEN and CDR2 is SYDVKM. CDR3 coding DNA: TGTGCCAGCAGTGGGCAGGGGGTATCCTACGAGCAGTACTTC. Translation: CASSGQGVSYEQYF. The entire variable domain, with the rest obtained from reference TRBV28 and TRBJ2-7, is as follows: DVKVTQSSRYLVKRTGEKVFLECVQDMDHENMFWYRQDPGLGLRLIYFSYDVKMKEKGDIPEGYSVSREKKERFSLILESASTNQTSMYLCASSGQGVSYEQYFGPGTRLTVT.

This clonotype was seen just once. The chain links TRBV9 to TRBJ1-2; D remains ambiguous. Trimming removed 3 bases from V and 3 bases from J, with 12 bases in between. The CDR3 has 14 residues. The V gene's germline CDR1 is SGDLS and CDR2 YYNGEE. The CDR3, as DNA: TGTGCCAGCAGCGGTGGTATGTACGACTATGGCTACACCTTC. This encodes CASSGGMYDYGYTF.

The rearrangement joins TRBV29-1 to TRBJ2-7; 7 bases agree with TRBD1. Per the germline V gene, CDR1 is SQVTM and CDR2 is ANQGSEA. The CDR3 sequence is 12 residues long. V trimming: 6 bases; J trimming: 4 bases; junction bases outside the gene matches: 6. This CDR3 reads CSVRWTGYEQYF. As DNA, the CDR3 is TGCAGCGTGAGATGGACAGGATACGAGCAGTACTTC.

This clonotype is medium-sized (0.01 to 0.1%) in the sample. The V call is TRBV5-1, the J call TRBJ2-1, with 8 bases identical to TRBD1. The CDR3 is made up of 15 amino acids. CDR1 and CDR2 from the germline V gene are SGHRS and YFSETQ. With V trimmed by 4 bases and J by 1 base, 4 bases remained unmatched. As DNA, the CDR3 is TGCGCCAGCAGCCCGAGGACAGGGTCCTACAATGAGCAGTTCTTC. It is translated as CASSPRTGSYNEQFF.